The next 28 T cell receptor beta chains were all read from a single sample in a study of a mutant IDH1 vaccine in newly diagnosed glioma (dated by TCRdb to the early 2020s). These receptors' antigens are unknown. Library creation used the immunoSEQ multiplex PCR assay. The source is immuneACCESS, and TCRdb retained only in-frame sequences with V and J called. Part of the clones is not carried over; for the studies checked, unresolved V genes explain less than half of this, and the remainder is unexplained. The sample data list about 43,000 clones, and about four fifths of these were observed just once. About 2.2% of the sample is taken by the ten largest. This specimen's time point label, interpreted: week 23, last vaccination. Each vaccine dose, consisting of 300 ug of a 20-mer mutant IDH1 peptide in Montanide, was administered subcutaneously with topical imiquimod. This specimen consisted of PBMCs, obtained from a glioma patient whose treatment included an IDH1 peptide vaccine. These receptors originate from a woman aged 18 to 35 with glioma. Some clones in this sample may be carry-over from other donors' samples.

The chain joins TRBV5-3 to TRBJ2-7; the D gene is possibly TRBD1 (5 bases). TRBV5-3 is reported as an ORF; its role is uncertain. There are 12 residues in the CDR3. V lost 4 bases and J 5 bases, leaving 10 bases between the germline ends. CDR3 residues: CARSLQGHEQYF. In DNA form, the CDR3 reads TGTGCCAGAAGCCTTCAGGGCCACGAGCAGTACTTC.

The V and J genes are TRBV6-6 and TRBJ1-1, with 7 bases lining up with TRBD1. CDR3 length: 16 residues. V lost 5 bases to trimming and J lost 1 base; unmatched junction nucleotides: 10. In germline, CDR1 is MNHNY, CDR2 SVGAGI (reference sequence). The CDR3 bases are TGTGCCAGCAGTCCCCCGGCAGGGGGTTCGAACACTGAAGCTTTCTTT. Residues: CASSPPAGGSNTEAFF.

This chain joins TRBV18 and TRBJ1-1, with 10 bases identical to TRBD1. Trimming removed 3 bases from V and 0 bases from J; junction bases left unmatched: 1. Germline CDR1 KGHSH, CDR2 LQKENI. This CDR3 comprises 15 residues. CDR3 loop: CASSPGQGVNTEAFF. The DNA for the CDR3 is TGTGCCAGCTCACCTGGACAGGGGGTGAACACTGAAGCTTTCTTT.

The chain links TRBV29-1 to TRBJ1-2, with a tentative D call TRBD1 (5 bases). Germline V gene sequence: CDR1 SQVTM, CDR2 ANQGSEA. V was clipped by 2 bases and J by 3 bases, with 13 bases between them. The CDR3 is 14 residues long. CDR3 nucleotide sequence: TGCAGCGTTGAAACAGCCCGAGGGGACTATGGCTACACCTTC. Translation: CSVETARGDYGYTF.

This clone has a single count. J is TRBJ1-2 and V is TRBV7-9; no clear D. Germline V gene sequence: CDR1 SEHNR, CDR2 FQNEAQ (reference sequence). This CDR3 spans 12 amino acids. Trimming pared 5 bases from V and 8 bases from J, leaving 12 bases between. The CDR3 protein is CASSPLDWGYTF. As DNA, the CDR3 is TGTGCCAGCAGCCCCCTGGACTGGGGCTACACCTTC. The full variable domain, completed using reference TRBV7-9 and TRBJ1-2, is DTGVSQNPRHKITKRGQNVTFRCDPISEHNRLYWYRQTLGQGPEFLTYFQNEAQLEKSRLLSDRFSAERPKGSFSTLEIQRTEQGDSAMYLCASSPLDWGYTFGSGTRLTVV.

The gene calls are TRBV11-2 and TRBJ2-3; 10 bases fit TRBD1. The CDR3 has 15 residues. V was pared by 5 bases and J by 3 bases, with 5 bases of the junction left unmatched. Germline V gene data show CDR1 as SGHAT and CDR2 as FQNNGV. The CDR3 DNA is TGTGCCAGCAGCGACGGACAGGGGGGGACAGATACGCAGTATTTT. It translates to CASSDGQGGTDTQYF.

The V gene is TRBV5-1, the J gene TRBJ2-5, with 14 bases that match TRBD2. Germline V gene sequence: CDR1 SGHRS, CDR2 YFSETQ. J gave up 6 bases and V 3 bases, and 4 bases lay outside the gene matches. The CDR3 runs to 15 residues. Written as DNA, the CDR3 is TGCGCCAGCAGCTCCGGGACTAGCGGGGGTAAGACCCAGTACTTC. It yields the protein CASSSGTSGGKTQYF.

This sequence joins TRBV29-1 and TRBJ2-7, with a tentative D call TRBD1 (6 bases). CDR3 length: 12 amino acids. Germline V gene data show CDR1 as SQVTM and CDR2 as ANQGSEA. Trimming stripped 4 bases from V and 3 bases from J, with 10 bases between. In DNA form, the CDR3 reads TGCAGCGTTGGACAACAGGGCTACGAGCAGTACTTC. Amino acid sequence: CSVGQQGYEQYF.

The chain combines TRBV15 with TRBJ2-3; perhaps D is TRBD1 or TRBD2 (6 bases each). Germline V CDR1 and CDR2: LNHNV, YYDKDF (reference sequence). There are 16 residues in the CDR3. The ends were cut back, 1 base at V and 6 bases at J, with 17 bases in the middle. CDR3 coding DNA: TGTGCCACCAGCAGAGTTCCGGGGGCGGGTTATGATACGCAGTATTTT. It specifies CATSRVPGAGYDTQYF. The full variable domain, completed using reference TRBV15 and TRBJ2-3, is DAMVIQNPRYQVTQFGKPVTLSCSQTLNHNVMYWYQQKSSQAPKLLFHYYDKDFNNEADTPDNFQSRRPNTSFCFLDIRSPGLGDTAMYLCATSRVPGAGYDTQYFGPGTRLTVL.

J is TRBJ1-1 and V is TRBV10-1, with a weak D call TRBD1 (5 bases). In germline, CDR1 is WNHNN, CDR2 SYGVQD (reference sequence). V was shortened by 3 bases and J by 3 bases, with 8 bases between the two germline ends. CDR3 length equals 13 residues. In DNA, the CDR3 is TGCGCCAGCAGTGACCGGGGACACACTGAAGCTTTCTTT. It codes for CASSDRGHTEAFF.

This clone has only a few counts. This sequence joins TRBV7-5 and TRBJ1-5; whether TRBD1, the table's D call, matches the DNA was not checked. TRBV7-5 has pseudogene status. The CDR3 contains 14 residues. CDR3 loop: CARSSGISNQPQHF. The CDR3 DNA is TGTGCCAGAAGCTCAGGGATTAGCAATCAGCCCCAGCATTTT.

The J gene is TRBJ2-7, the V gene TRBV9; TRBD2 might be the D (6 bases). The length of the CDR3 is 15 residues. Germline CDR1 and CDR2: SGDLS and YYNGEE. Trimming cost V 4 bases and J 3 bases, with 17 bases left between them. Written as DNA, the CDR3 is TGTGCCAGCAGCCGGGGCCAGCGGGCTCACTACGAGCAGTACTTC. It translates to CASSRGQRAHYEQYF.

J is TRBJ2-7 and V is TRBV6-1; no definite D call. The CDR3 spans 12 residues. The ends were cut back, 5 bases at V and 5 bases at J, with 10 bases in the middle. Germline-derived CDR1 and CDR2 are MNHNS and SASEGT. The CDR3 nucleotides are TGTGCCAGCAGTTTAGTATTCAACGAGCAGTACTTC. This encodes CASSLVFNEQYF.

The genes are TRBV5-1 and TRBJ2-2; the match to TRBD2 covers 9 bases. Germline V gene lookup returns CDR1 SGHRS and CDR2 YFSETQ. The V segment lost 0 bases and the J segment 4 bases; nucleotides outside the gene matches: 4. The CDR3 has 16 residues. CDR3 coding DNA: TGCGCCAGCAGCTTGGGTTCTAGCGGGATCACCGGGGAGCTGTTTTTT. It codes for CASSLGSSGITGELFF.

The chain recombines TRBV6-1 with TRBJ1-1; D might be TRBD1 (6 bases). The CDR3 is 15 amino acids. Germline V lookup: CDR1 MNHNS, CDR2 SASEGT. Trimming shortened V by 5 bases and J by 4 bases, and 17 bases separated the two germline ends. For the CDR3, the DNA is TGTGCCAGCAGTCTAGCCCCCAGGGGTGGCACTGAAGCTTTCTTT. This translates into CASSLAPRGGTEAFF.

V is TRBV5-1 and J is TRBJ2-3; possible D gene TRBD1, 5 bases. The CDR3 is made up of 15 amino acids. V lost 3 bases, J lost 0 bases, and 11 bases lay in between. CDR1 and CDR2 from the germline V gene are SGHRS and YFSETQ. CDR3: CASSSGGASTDTQYF. The DNA of the CDR3 is TGCGCCAGCAGCTCCGGTGGGGCTAGCACAGATACGCAGTATTTT.

The chain couples TRBV6-1 to TRBJ1-4; TRBD1 agrees at 7 bases. Germline trimming cut 2 bases from V and 5 bases from J; bases unmatched to any gene: 8. This CDR3 comprises 16 residues. Germline lookup yields CDR1 MNHNS and CDR2 SASEGT. Written as DNA, the CDR3 is TGTGCCAGCAGTGAATCTATCTCAGGGGGAAATGAAAAACTGTTTTTT. Its translation: CASSESISGGNEKLFF.

In this sample, this clone turned up once. The chain combines TRBV30 with TRBJ2-1; unclear D gene. Between the trimmed V and J ends, which lost 2 bases and 9 bases, there was a span of 17 bases. This CDR3 has 14 residues. Germline values: CDR1 GTSNPN, CDR2 SVGIG (reference sequence). CDR3 protein: CAWSYDSKTGEQFF. CDR3 sequence (DNA): TGTGCCTGGAGTTATGACTCCAAAACCGGTGAGCAGTTCTTC. The whole variable domain, filled in from reference TRBV30 and TRBJ2-1, reads SQTIHQWPATLVQPVGSPLSLECTVEGTSNPNLYWYRQAAGRGLQLLFYSVGIGQISSEVPQNLSASRPQDRQFILSSKKLLLSDSGFYLCAWSYDSKTGEQFFGPGTRLTVL.

The V gene is TRBV6-5, the J gene TRBJ2-7, with D tentatively TRBD2 (6 bases). Trimming stripped 4 bases from V and 3 bases from J, with 10 bases between. Per the germline V gene, CDR1 is MNHEY and CDR2 is SVGAGI. The CDR3 runs to 13 residues. The CDR3 bases are TGTGCCAGCAGTTCTGGAGGGAACTACGAGCAGTACTTC. It specifies CASSSGGNYEQYF.

There are a few counts of this clone. The chain combines TRBV29-1 with TRBJ1-1; D not resolved. Germline V gene sequence: CDR1 SQVTM, CDR2 ANQGSEA. The CDR3 length is 13 residues. V gave up 4 bases and J gave up 0 bases, with 9 bases separating them. CDR3: CSVARRLNTEAFF. In DNA, the CDR3 is TGCAGCGTTGCGAGACGGCTGAACACTGAAGCTTTCTTT.

The V gene is TRBV10-2, the J gene TRBJ1-2, with unresolved D. This CDR3 has 12 amino acids. Trimming removed 6 bases from V and 7 bases from J, with 12 bases in between. In germline, CDR1 is WSHSY, CDR2 SAAADI. The chain's CDR3 is CASREGLSGYTF. The CDR3 DNA reads TGCGCCAGCAGGGAGGGTCTCAGTGGCTACACCTTC.

The chain links TRBV7-9 to TRBJ1-1, with D perhaps matching TRBD1 (5 bases). CDR1 is SEHNR, CDR2 FQNEAQ, per germline (reference sequence). There are 15 residues in the CDR3. Deletions cut 5 bases from V and 3 bases from J, with 16 bases between. The CDR3 region is CASSTSGTRDTEAFF. Here the CDR3 DNA reads TGTGCCAGCAGCACCTCCGGGACCCGGGACACTGAAGCTTTCTTT.

The chain links TRBV7-3 to TRBJ2-7; TRBD1 aligns across 10 bases. With 5 bases clipped from V and 4 bases from J, the junction kept 8 bases outside the gene matches. The CDR3 sequence is 15 residues long. CDR1 SGHTA and CDR2 FQGTGA come from the germline V gene. The DNA for the CDR3 is TGTGCCAGCAGCATCGCTGGGACAGGGGTTTACGAGCAGTACTTC. It codes for CASSIAGTGVYEQYF.

This sequence joins TRBV19 and TRBJ2-7; TRBD1 aligns across 10 bases. Germline CDR1 reads LNHDA; CDR2 reads SQIVND (reference sequence). The CDR3 consists of 15 residues. With V trimmed by 2 bases and J by 6 bases, 7 bases remained unmatched. The CDR3 region is CASSILGGQGIEQYF. CDR3 coding DNA: TGTGCCAGTAGTATATTAGGGGGACAGGGGATCGAGCAGTACTTC.

CDR3 bases: TGTGCCAGCAGCTGGAATACAGGACGGACTAGCAATCAGCCCCAGCATTTT. Translating it yields CASSWNTGRTSNQPQHF. The rearrangement uses TRBV7-8 and TRBJ1-5; possible D gene TRBD1, 5 bases. This CDR3 is built from 17 residues. Germline CDR1 and CDR2: SGHVS and FQNEAQ. The V gene lost 4 bases and the J gene lost 0 bases, with 16 bases spanning the gap.

The V call is TRBV5-1, the J call TRBJ1-2, with TRBD1 matching over 9 bases. Germline loops: CDR1 SGHRS, CDR2 YFSETQ. V shed 4 bases, J shed 2 bases, and the junction held 3 bases outside the gene matches. The CDR3 runs to 14 residues. The CDR3 DNA reads TGCGCCAGCAGCCCAGGACAGGGGAACTATGGCTACACCTTC. Its protein product is CASSPGQGNYGYTF.

The chain uses TRBV29-1 and TRBJ2-7, with TRBD1 matching 10 bases. Germline trimming cut 4 bases from V and 4 bases from J; bases unmatched to any gene: 7. This CDR3 has 14 amino acids. Germline CDR1 is SQVTM and CDR2 is ANQGSEA. The CDR3 nucleotides are TGCAGCGTTGGTGGCGGGGGACAGGGGTACGAGCAGTACTTC. Protein: CSVGGGGQGYEQYF.

The chain employs TRBV7-9 and TRBJ2-7; 9 bases map to TRBD1. From germline, CDR1 is SEHNR and CDR2 FQNEAQ (reference sequence). Trimming cost V 0 bases and J 2 bases; bases outside gene matches: 8. The CDR3 contains 17 residues. This chain's CDR3 is CASSLARIGQGPYEQYF. The CDR3 DNA reads TGTGCCAGCAGCTTAGCTCGGATCGGACAGGGGCCCTACGAGCAGTACTTC.